This record covers a single TCR beta chain. Its antigen is as yet unknown. Second-dose groups at about 4 or about 12 weeks were pooled. The repertoire was sequenced with immunoSEQ multiplex PCR; TCRdb's copy has only in-frame clones and lacks some. The table lists about 100,000 clones, about nine tenths of them singletons, with approximately 9% in the top ten. These data belong to a study of T cell responses to AZD1222 COVID-19 vaccine. Study findings and constraints: Unmutated variant regions are reportedly targeted by nearly half of spike-specific TCRs. A mostly white British donor set with more females was recruited, and clonal diversity was possibly underestimated.

This CDR3 is 14 amino acids long. Deletions cut 4 bases from V and 0 bases from J, with 12 bases between. Germline V gene sequence: CDR1 SQVTM, CDR2 ANQGSEA. This sample comprised peripheral blood, obtained 28 days after the second AZD1222 dose. The rearrangement links TRBV29-1 to TRBJ1-2, with D perhaps matching TRBD1 (5 bases). The receptor comes from an adult who received the AZD1222 COVID-19 vaccine. CDR3: CSVGGTSANYGYTF. The CDR3 DNA reads TGCAGCGTTGGTGGGACGTCAGCTAACTATGGCTACACCTTC.